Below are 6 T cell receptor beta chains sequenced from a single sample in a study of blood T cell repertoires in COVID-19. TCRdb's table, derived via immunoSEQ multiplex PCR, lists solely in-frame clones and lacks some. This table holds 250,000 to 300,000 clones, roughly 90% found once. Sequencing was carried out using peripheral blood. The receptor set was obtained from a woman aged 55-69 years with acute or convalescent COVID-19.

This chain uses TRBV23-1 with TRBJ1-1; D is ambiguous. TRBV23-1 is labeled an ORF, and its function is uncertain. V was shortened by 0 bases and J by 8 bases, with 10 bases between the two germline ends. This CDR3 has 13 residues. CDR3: CASSQSAGKEAFF. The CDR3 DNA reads TGCGCCAGCAGTCAATCGGCGGGGAAGGAAGCTTTCTTT.

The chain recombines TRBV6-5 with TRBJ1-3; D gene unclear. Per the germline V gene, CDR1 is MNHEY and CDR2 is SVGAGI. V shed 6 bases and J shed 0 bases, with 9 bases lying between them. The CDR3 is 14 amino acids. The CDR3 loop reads CASRQTTSGNTIYF. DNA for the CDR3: TGTGCCAGCAGACAAACCACCTCTGGAAACACCATATATTTT.

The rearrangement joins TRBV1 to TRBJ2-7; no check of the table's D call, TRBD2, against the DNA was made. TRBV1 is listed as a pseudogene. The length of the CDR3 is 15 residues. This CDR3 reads CTSSQDPGLALEQYF. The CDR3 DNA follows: TGCACCAGCAGCCAAGATCCGGGACTAGCGCTCGAGCAGTACTTC.

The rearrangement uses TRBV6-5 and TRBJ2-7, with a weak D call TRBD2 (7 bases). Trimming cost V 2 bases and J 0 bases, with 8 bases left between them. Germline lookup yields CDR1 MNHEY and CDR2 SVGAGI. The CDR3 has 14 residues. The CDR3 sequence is CASSYRGASYEQYF. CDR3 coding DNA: TGTGCCAGCAGTTACCGGGGGGCCTCCTACGAGCAGTACTTC.

CDR3 region: CASSPPVAGESYEQFF. CDR3 in DNA: TGCGCCAGCAGTCCACCTGTCGCGGGAGAGAGCTATGAGCAGTTCTTC. The rearrangement links TRBV5-1 to TRBJ2-1; 7 nucleotides line up with TRBD2. V lost 5 bases to trimming and J lost 8 bases; unmatched junction nucleotides: 16. The CDR3 runs 16 residues. The germline V gene has CDR1 SGHRS and CDR2 YFSETQ.

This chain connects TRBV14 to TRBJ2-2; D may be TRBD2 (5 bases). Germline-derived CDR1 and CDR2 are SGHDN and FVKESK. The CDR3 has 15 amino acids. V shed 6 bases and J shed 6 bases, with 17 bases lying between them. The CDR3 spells CASSLGKTVAGELFF. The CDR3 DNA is TGTGCCAGCAGTCTCGGGAAGACGGTCGCCGGGGAGCTGTTTTTT. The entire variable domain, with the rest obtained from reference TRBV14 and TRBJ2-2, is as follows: EAGVTQFPSHSVIEKGQTVTLRCDPISGHDNLYWYRRVMGKEIKFLLHFVKESKQDESGMPNNRFLAERTGGTYSTLKVQPAELEDSGVYFCASSLGKTVAGELFFGEGSRLTVL.